The rows below give T cell receptor beta chains drawn from one sample of a study of response to subunit inactivated influenza vaccine. MiXCR was run by TCRdb on the RT-PCR reads, yielding one entry per CDR3 protein. The table records around 520,000 distinct CDR3 sequences, around 25% of them present only once. Here the sequenced sample was CD4+ T cells sorted from PBMCs, taken around 5 days after vaccination. These receptors all come from a man aged 50 to 60 who received an inactivated influenza vaccine. Each CDR3 is given with its conserved first and last residue. The D gene is left open where the match is weak. Not all rows give a size; the values are once, few, many and, for expanded clones, a class.

cdr3_length: 18; clone_size: few; v_call: TRBV4-1; j_call: TRBJ2-2; d_call: TRBD2; cdr3_nt: TGCGCCAGCAGCCAACCGAGACTAGCGGGGGGGCGGACCGGGGAGCTGTTTTTT; cdr3_aa: CASSQPRLAGGRTGELFF
cdr3_length: 15; clone_size: -; v_call: TRBV4-3; j_call: TRBJ2-1; d_call: TRBD2; cdr3_nt: TGCGCCAGCAGCCAAGACAGCGGGACCTACAATGAGCAGTTCTTC; cdr3_aa: CASSQDSGTYNEQFF
cdr3_length: 18; clone_size: -; v_call: TRBV11-1; j_call: TRBJ2-7; d_call: TRBD1; cdr3_nt: TGTGCCAGCAGCCGAAGGCCACCGGGACAGGGGTCCCCCTACGAGCAGTACTTC; cdr3_aa: CASSRRPPGQGSPYEQYF
cdr3_length: 13; clone_size: many; v_call: TRBV3-1; j_call: TRBJ2-7; d_call: TRBD2; cdr3_nt: TGTGCCAGCAGCCGGACTAGCGGTTACGAGCAGTACTTC; cdr3_aa: CASSRTSGYEQYF
cdr3_length: 14; clone_size: -; v_call: TRBV6-1; j_call: TRBJ1-1; d_call: -; cdr3_nt: TGTGCCAGCATCAACTGGGGGGGAGAGGGTGAAGCTTTCTTT; cdr3_aa: CASINWGGEGEAFF
cdr3_length: 14; clone_size: -; v_call: TRBV11-2; j_call: TRBJ2-1; d_call: -; cdr3_nt: TGTGCCAGCAGCTCGCGACTAGTCTACAATGAGCAGTTCTTC; cdr3_aa: CASSSRLVYNEQFF
cdr3_length: 16; clone_size: few; v_call: TRBV24-1; j_call: TRBJ2-1; d_call: TRBD2; cdr3_nt: TGTGCCACCAGTGGCATAGCGGGAGAAACCTACAATGAGCAGTTCTTC; cdr3_aa: CATSGIAGETYNEQFF
cdr3_length: 13; clone_size: -; v_call: TRBV27; j_call: TRBJ2-1; d_call: -; cdr3_nt: TGTGCCAGCAGCGGGACGAACTACAATGAGCAGTTCTTC; cdr3_aa: CASSGTNYNEQFF
cdr3_length: 15; clone_size: many; v_call: TRBV6-4; j_call: TRBJ2-3; d_call: TRBD2; cdr3_nt: TGTGCCAGCAGCCTAACGGGAGGGAAGTCAGATACGCAGTATTTT; cdr3_aa: CASSLTGGKSDTQYF
cdr3_length: 16; clone_size: -; v_call: TRBV5-6; j_call: TRBJ2-7; d_call: TRBD2; cdr3_nt: TGTGCCAGCACCGCGCTCGGGACTAGCGGGATGTACGAGCAGTACTTC; cdr3_aa: CASTALGTSGMYEQYF
cdr3_length: 14; clone_size: few; v_call: TRBV5-1; j_call: TRBJ1-1; d_call: -; cdr3_nt: TGCGCCAGCAGCTCAAACCCCGGGAACACTGAAGCTTTCTTT; cdr3_aa: CASSSNPGNTEAFF
cdr3_length: 13; clone_size: few; v_call: TRBV3-1; j_call: TRBJ2-7; d_call: -; cdr3_nt: TGTGCCAGCAGCCAAGTTTCGGGCCACGAGCAGTACTTC; cdr3_aa: CASSQVSGHEQYF
cdr3_length: 14; clone_size: -; v_call: TRBV25-1; j_call: TRBJ2-7; d_call: -; cdr3_nt: TGTGCCAGCAGTGAATATTTGCGGGGATCCGAGCAGTACTTC; cdr3_aa: CASSEYLRGSEQYF
cdr3_length: 14; clone_size: -; v_call: TRBV7-9; j_call: TRBJ2-7; d_call: TRBD1; cdr3_nt: TGTGCCAGCAGGTCGGACAGGGGAGCCTACGAGCAGTACTTC; cdr3_aa: CASRSDRGAYEQYF
cdr3_length: 15; clone_size: -; v_call: TRBV7-2; j_call: TRBJ2-7; d_call: TRBD2; cdr3_nt: TGTGCCAGCAGCTTCCGACGGACTAGCGGGGACGAGCAGTACTTC; cdr3_aa: CASSFRRTSGDEQYF
cdr3_length: 14; clone_size: -; v_call: TRBV5-1; j_call: TRBJ2-1; d_call: -; cdr3_nt: TGCGCCAGCAGCTTCCCTACGAGCTACAATGAGCAGTTCTTC; cdr3_aa: CASSFPTSYNEQFF
cdr3_length: 13; clone_size: few; v_call: TRBV7-2; j_call: TRBJ2-1; d_call: -; cdr3_nt: TGTGCCAGCAGCTTAGCCGGTCTACAGGAGCAGTTCTTC; cdr3_aa: CASSLAGLQEQFF
cdr3_length: 14; clone_size: -; v_call: TRBV5-1; j_call: TRBJ2-7; d_call: -; cdr3_nt: TGCGCCAGCAGCCCCGGGACGGCCAACTACGAGCAGTACTTC; cdr3_aa: CASSPGTANYEQYF
cdr3_length: 14; clone_size: -; v_call: TRBV29-1; j_call: TRBJ2-1; d_call: -; cdr3_nt: TGCAGCGTTGGAGGGAGAGGCCCCTACAATGAGCAGTTCTTC; cdr3_aa: CSVGGRGPYNEQFF
cdr3_length: 14; clone_size: few; v_call: TRBV21-1; j_call: TRBJ2-5; d_call: -; cdr3_nt: TGTGCCAGCAGACTCCGGGGCCCGGGAGAGACCCAGTACTTC; cdr3_aa: CASRLRGPGETQYF
cdr3_length: 16; clone_size: once; v_call: TRBV18; j_call: TRBJ2-3; d_call: -; cdr3_nt: TGTGCCAGCTCACCGAGGGGCGCCACTCACACAGATACGCAGTATTTT; cdr3_aa: CASSPRGATHTDTQYF
cdr3_length: 15; clone_size: few; v_call: TRBV11-2; j_call: TRBJ2-3; d_call: -; cdr3_nt: TGTGCCAGCAGGACCCCGGGACGCCACCCAGGGACGCAGTATTTT; cdr3_aa: CASRTPGRHPGTQYF
cdr3_length: 14; clone_size: -; v_call: TRBV2; j_call: TRBJ2-3; d_call: -; cdr3_nt: TGTGCCAGCAGTATATGGCCGGGCCAGGATACGCAGTATTTT; cdr3_aa: CASSIWPGQDTQYF
cdr3_length: 14; clone_size: few; v_call: TRBV29-1; j_call: TRBJ2-5; d_call: -; cdr3_nt: TGCAGCGTCGGCCCCGGGACGATAAGGGAGACCCAGTACTTC; cdr3_aa: CSVGPGTIRETQYF
cdr3_length: 14; clone_size: few; v_call: TRBV11-1; j_call: TRBJ2-7; d_call: -; cdr3_nt: TGTGCCAGCAGCTTTCGGGGTGGCAGATACGAGCAGTACTTC; cdr3_aa: CASSFRGGRYEQYF
cdr3_length: 14; clone_size: few; v_call: TRBV20-1; j_call: TRBJ1-3; d_call: -; cdr3_nt: TGCAGTGCTAGACAGGGAACCTCTGGAAACACCATATATTTT; cdr3_aa: CSARQGTSGNTIYF
cdr3_length: 15; clone_size: -; v_call: TRBV12-3/TRBV12-4; j_call: TRBJ2-5; d_call: -; cdr3_nt: TGTGCCAGCAGTCTTTGGAGGGAAGAGTACGAGACCCAGTACTTC; cdr3_aa: CASSLWREEYETQYF
cdr3_length: 17; clone_size: few; v_call: TRBV5-6; j_call: TRBJ2-7; d_call: -; cdr3_nt: TGTGCCAGCAGCTTGGATTTCGGGTCTAGAAGGGTATCCGAGCAGTACTTC; cdr3_aa: CASSLDFGSRRVSEQYF
cdr3_length: 14; clone_size: -; v_call: TRBV15; j_call: TRBJ2-7; d_call: TRBD1; cdr3_nt: TGTGCCACCAGCAGAGAGGCCAGGGGGTACGAGCAGTACTTC; cdr3_aa: CATSREARGYEQYF
cdr3_length: 15; clone_size: few; v_call: TRBV7-2; j_call: TRBJ2-7; d_call: -; cdr3_nt: TGTGCCAGCAGCAGAGAGAGTCTCGGAGTAGGCGAGCAGTACTTC; cdr3_aa: CASSRESLGVGEQYF
cdr3_length: 14; clone_size: -; v_call: TRBV18; j_call: TRBJ2-7; d_call: TRBD1; cdr3_nt: TGTGCCAGCTCACCCAAGGACAGGGTAGGCGAGCAGTACTTC; cdr3_aa: CASSPKDRVGEQYF
cdr3_length: 9; clone_size: few; v_call: TRBV20-1; j_call: TRBJ2-1; d_call: -; cdr3_nt: TGCAAAGGGTTGGGTGAGCAGTTCTTC; cdr3_aa: CKGLGEQFF
cdr3_length: 17; clone_size: once; v_call: TRBV5-6; j_call: TRBJ2-6; d_call: TRBD1; cdr3_nt: TGTGCCAGGGGTGACAGGGCCCTATACTCTGGGGCCAACGTCCTGACTTTC; cdr3_aa: CARGDRALYSGANVLTF
cdr3_length: 14; clone_size: many; v_call: TRBV4-2; j_call: TRBJ2-1; d_call: TRBD2; cdr3_nt: TGTGCCAGCAGCCAAGTAGCGGGGCTTAATGAGCAGTTCTTC; cdr3_aa: CASSQVAGLNEQFF
cdr3_length: 15; clone_size: few; v_call: TRBV20-1; j_call: TRBJ1-6; d_call: -; cdr3_nt: TGCAGTGCTAGAGTCGGGACGGACGATAATTCACCCCTCCACTTT; cdr3_aa: CSARVGTDDNSPLHF
cdr3_length: 13; clone_size: -; v_call: TRBV4-1; j_call: TRBJ2-1; d_call: -; cdr3_nt: TGCGCCAGCAGCCAAGATTACGTGGGGGAGCAGTTCTTC; cdr3_aa: CASSQDYVGEQFF